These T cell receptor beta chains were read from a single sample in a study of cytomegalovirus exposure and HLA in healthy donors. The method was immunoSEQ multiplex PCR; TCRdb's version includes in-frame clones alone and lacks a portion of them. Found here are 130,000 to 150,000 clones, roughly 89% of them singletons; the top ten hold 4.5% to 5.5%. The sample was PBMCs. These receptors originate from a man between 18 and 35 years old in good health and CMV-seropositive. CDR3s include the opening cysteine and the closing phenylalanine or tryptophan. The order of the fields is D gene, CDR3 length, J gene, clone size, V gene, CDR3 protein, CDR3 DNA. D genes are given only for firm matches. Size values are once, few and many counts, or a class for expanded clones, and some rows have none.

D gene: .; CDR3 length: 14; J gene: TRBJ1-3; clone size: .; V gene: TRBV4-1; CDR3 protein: CASSVDSKTDTIYF; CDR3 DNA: TGCGCCAGCAGCGTCGACTCTAAGACGGACACCATATATTTT
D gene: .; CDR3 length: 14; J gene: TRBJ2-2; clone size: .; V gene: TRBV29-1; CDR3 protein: CSVSRGGLAGELFF; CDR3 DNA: TGCAGCGTTAGCAGGGGCGGGTTGGCCGGGGAGCTGTTTTTT
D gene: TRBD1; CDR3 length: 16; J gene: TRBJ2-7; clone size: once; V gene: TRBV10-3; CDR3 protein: CAIKVLRQGVTYEQYF; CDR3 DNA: TGTGCCATCAAGGTCCTGAGACAGGGGGTTACCTACGAGCAGTACTTC
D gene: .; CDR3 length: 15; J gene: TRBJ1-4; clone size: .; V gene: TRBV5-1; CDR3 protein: CASSPEGGPREKLFF; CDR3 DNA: TGCGCCAGCAGCCCTGAGGGCGGTCCCCGGGAAAAACTGTTTTTT
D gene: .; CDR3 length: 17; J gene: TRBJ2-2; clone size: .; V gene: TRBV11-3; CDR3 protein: CASSLLLGQEVTGELFF; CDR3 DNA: TGTGCCAGCAGCTTATTGTTGGGTCAGGAGGTAACCGGGGAGCTGTTTTTT
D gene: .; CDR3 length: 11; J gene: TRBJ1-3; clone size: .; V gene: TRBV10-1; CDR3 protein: CASSEYRTIYF; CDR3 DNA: TGCGCCAGCAGTGAGTACCGGACCATATATTTT
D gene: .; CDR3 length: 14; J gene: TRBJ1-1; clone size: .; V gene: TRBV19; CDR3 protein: CASSYGVMNTEAFF; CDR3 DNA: TGTGCCAGTAGTTATGGAGTCATGAACACTGAAGCTTTCTTT
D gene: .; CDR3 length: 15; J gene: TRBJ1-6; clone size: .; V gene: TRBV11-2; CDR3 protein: CASSSRNSGYSPLHF; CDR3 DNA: TGTGCCAGCAGCTCGCGAAATTCAGGGTATTCACCCCTCCACTTT
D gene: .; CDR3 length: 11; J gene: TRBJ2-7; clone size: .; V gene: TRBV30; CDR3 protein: CAWSEGGESYF; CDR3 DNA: TGTGCCTGGAGTGAGGGGGGGGAATCGTACTTC
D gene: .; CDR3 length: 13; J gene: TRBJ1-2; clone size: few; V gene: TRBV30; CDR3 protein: CAWGSGTRGGYTF; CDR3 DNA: TGTGCCTGGGGTTCCGGGACAAGAGGTGGCTACACCTTC
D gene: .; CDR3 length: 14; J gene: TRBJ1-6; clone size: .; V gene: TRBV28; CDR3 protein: CASITFTYNSPLHF; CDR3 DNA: TGTGCCAGCATTACATTCACCTATAATTCACCCCTCCACTTT
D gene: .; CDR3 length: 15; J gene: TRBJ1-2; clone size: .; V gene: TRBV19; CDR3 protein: CASRASGARWYGYTF; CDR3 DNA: TGTGCCAGTAGGGCGTCAGGGGCGCGATGGTATGGCTACACCTTC
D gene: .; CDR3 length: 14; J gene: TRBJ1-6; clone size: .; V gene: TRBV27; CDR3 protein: CASSSGDHNSPLHF; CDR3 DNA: TGTGCCAGCAGCTCGGGGGACCATAATTCACCCCTCCACTTT
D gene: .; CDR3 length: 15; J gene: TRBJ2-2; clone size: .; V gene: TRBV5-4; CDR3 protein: CASSLIGGATGELFF; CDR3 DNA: TGTGCCAGCAGCTTGATCGGGGGAGCAACCGGGGAGCTGTTTTTT
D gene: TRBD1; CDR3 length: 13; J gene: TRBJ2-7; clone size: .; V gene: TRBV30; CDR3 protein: CAWSAGQGYEQYF; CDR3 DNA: TGTGCCTGGAGTGCGGGACAGGGGTACGAGCAGTACTTC
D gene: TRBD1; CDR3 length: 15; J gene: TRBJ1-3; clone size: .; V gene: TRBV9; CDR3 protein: CASSQGTASGNTIYF; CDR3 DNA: TGTGCCAGCAGCCAAGGGACAGCCTCTGGAAACACCATATATTTT
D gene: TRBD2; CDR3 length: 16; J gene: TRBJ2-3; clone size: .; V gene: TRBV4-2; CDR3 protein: CASSQVAGLSTDTQYF; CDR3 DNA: TGTGCCAGCAGCCAAGTAGCGGGACTTAGCACAGATACGCAGTATTTT